Below are 30 T cell receptor beta chains sequenced from a single sample in a study of shared clonotypes between healthy human individuals (TCRdb year 2020). Libraries were built with the immunoSEQ multiplex PCR assay. Imported from immuneACCESS, the table was reduced by TCRdb to in-frame sequences with V and J called. These copies leave out some clones; in studies compared against another copy, an unresolved V gene accounts for under half, and the cause of the remainder is not known. This sample comprises roughly 2 million clones, almost 96% of them detected only once. The ten largest clonotypes hold approximately 0.13% of the sample. The sequencing input was naive CD4+ T cells sorted from blood. The intended sense of this specimen's cell subset or site label: CD45RA+ positively selected. The receptor source for this set is a man aged 18 to 30 in good health.

This chain uses TRBV5-8 with TRBJ2-7, with 8 bases that match TRBD1. Germline CDR1 SGHTS, CDR2 YDEGEE. CDR3 length: 14 amino acids. Trimming at V came to 4 bases and at J to 5 bases, leaving 8 bases not matched to a gene. The CDR3 reads CASSPRTGSHEQYF. Written as DNA, the CDR3 is TGTGCCAGCAGCCCCCGGACAGGGTCCCACGAGCAGTACTTC.

This rearrangement joins TRBV18 to TRBJ2-3, with TRBD1 matching 8 bases. This CDR3 region has 15 residues. Germline V CDR1 and CDR2: KGHSH, LQKENI. V was pared by 6 bases and J by 0 bases, with 5 bases of the junction left unmatched. The CDR3 spells CASSRDRTSTDTQYF. For the CDR3, the DNA is TGTGCCAGCTCCCGGGACAGGACTAGCACAGATACGCAGTATTTT.

This clone occurred a few times. Other DNA sequences in this sample translate to the same CDR3. The rearrangement links TRBV6-5 to TRBJ1-1, with unresolved D. V lost 5 bases to trimming and J lost 3 bases, with 4 bases between them. This CDR3 comprises 11 residues. Germline assignment: CDR1 MNHEY and CDR2 SVGAGI. For the CDR3, the DNA is TGTGCCAGCAGTCGAGACACTGAAGCTTTCTTT. Translation: CASSRDTEAFF.

V and J are TRBV19 and TRBJ2-7, with D perhaps TRBD1 (5 bases). The CDR3 loop spans 13 amino acids. CDR1 LNHDA and CDR2 SQIVND come from the germline V gene (reference sequence). The V and J ends lost 6 bases and 3 bases respectively, with 12 bases between them. For the CDR3, the DNA is TGTGCCAGTAGCCCGCCCCAGGGCTACGAGCAGTACTTC. This translates into CASSPPQGYEQYF. Full variable domain (remainder filled in from reference TRBV19 and TRBJ2-7): DGGITQSPKYLFRKEGQNVTLSCEQNLNHDAMYWYRQDPGQGLRLIYYSQIVNDFQKGDIAEGYSVSREKKESFPLTVTSAQKNPTAFYLCASSPPQGYEQYFGPGTRLTVT.

The chain recombines TRBV4-2 with TRBJ2-2; 14 nucleotides align to TRBD2. V was pared by 1 base and J by 1 base, with 8 bases of the junction left unmatched. CDR1 is LGHNA, CDR2 YNFKEQ, per germline. The CDR3 runs to 20 residues. CDR3 in amino acids: CASSQGTGTSGGQNTGELFF. The CDR3 nucleotides read TGTGCCAGCAGCCAAGGGACCGGGACTAGCGGGGGTCAGAACACCGGGGAGCTGTTTTTT.

The chain combines TRBV4-2 with TRBJ2-5; 7 bases agree with TRBD1. From germline, CDR1 is LGHNA and CDR2 YNFKEQ. CDR3 length: 15 amino acids. With V trimmed by 5 bases and J by 5 bases, 11 bases remained unmatched. The DNA for the CDR3 is TGTGCCAGCAGCTCGGGACAGTCGTCGTGGGAGACCCAGTACTTC. It yields the protein CASSSGQSSWETQYF.

The chain links TRBV25-1 to TRBJ2-3; 8 nucleotides agree with TRBD1. Germline CDR1 is MGHDK and CDR2 is SYGVNS. The CDR3 runs to 15 residues. V gave up 3 bases and J gave up 0 bases; unmatched junction bases: 2. The CDR3 reads CASSDGQGSTDTQYF. CDR3 sequence (DNA): TGTGCCAGCAGTGATGGACAGGGAAGCACAGATACGCAGTATTTT. The full variable domain, in which reference TRBV25-1 and TRBJ2-3 provide the parts outside the CDR3, is EADIYQTPRYLVIGTGKKITLECSQTMGHDKMYWYQQDPGMELHLIHYSYGVNSTEKGDLSSESTVSRIRTEHFPLTLESARPSHTSQYLCASSDGQGSTDTQYFGPGTRLTVL.

The V gene is TRBV10-3, the J gene TRBJ1-3, with D unclear. The length of the CDR3 is 13 residues. V lost 8 bases to trimming and J lost 0 bases, with 8 bases between them. CDR1 and CDR2 from the germline V gene are ENHRY and SYGVKD. The CDR3 bases are TGTGCCATCGCCCAGAACTCTGGAAACACCATATATTTT. It encodes CAIAQNSGNTIYF.

V and J are TRBV4-2 and TRBJ1-2; TRBD1 matches at 7 bases. After removal of 1 base from V and 4 bases from J, the junction contained 12 bases not matched to a gene. Germline loops: CDR1 LGHNA, CDR2 YNFKEQ. This CDR3 spans 17 amino acids. CDR3 residues: CASSQARYSDRAYGYTF. In nucleotides, the CDR3 is TGTGCCAGCAGCCAAGCTAGGTATAGCGACAGGGCCTATGGCTACACCTTC.

The genes are TRBV7-4 and TRBJ1-3; the D is unclear. The V gene lost 4 bases and the J gene lost 0 bases, with 16 bases spanning the gap. The germline V gene has CDR1 SGHVT and CDR2 SQSDAQ. This CDR3 spans 17 amino acids. The CDR3 region is CASSCKRRRYSGNTIYF. The CDR3 DNA is TGTGCCAGCAGCTGTAAACGTCGCAGGTACTCTGGAAACACCATATATTTT.

The CDR3 spells CASSSGTGYGELFF. CDR3 coding DNA: TGTGCCAGCAGCTCCGGGACAGGGTACGGGGAGCTGTTTTTT. The J gene is TRBJ2-2, the V gene TRBV5-6; 9 nucleotides line up with TRBD1. The length of the CDR3 is 14 residues. V shed 3 bases and J 7 bases; nucleotides not matched to a gene: 4. Germline V gene lookup returns CDR1 SGHDT and CDR2 YYEEEE.

This rearrangement joins TRBV9 to TRBJ1-1; the match to TRBD1 covers 9 bases. The V and J ends lost 3 bases and 5 bases, in that order; junction bases with no gene match: 5. Germline CDR1 and CDR2: SGDLS and YYNGEE. The CDR3 loop spans 14 amino acids. CDR3 sequence (DNA): TGTGCCAGCAGCGAGGGACAGGGCAGAACTGAAGCTTTCTTT. This sequence encodes CASSEGQGRTEAFF.

V is TRBV28 and J is TRBJ2-4, with 7 bases fitting TRBD1. With V trimmed by 7 bases and J by 3 bases, 9 bases remained unmatched. The CDR3 runs 15 residues. Per the germline V gene, CDR1 is MDHEN and CDR2 is SYDVKM. CDR3 loop: CASNVQAGGKNIQYF. The CDR3 coding sequence is TGTGCCAGCAACGTGCAGGCAGGGGGCAAAAACATTCAGTACTTC.

The chain links TRBV18 to TRBJ2-2, with D possibly matching TRBD2 (7 bases). The CDR3 contains 17 residues. V was pared by 3 bases and J by 5 bases, with 19 bases between. Germline values: CDR1 KGHSH, CDR2 LQKENI. CDR3 amino acids: CASSPLGRGGVTGELFF. The CDR3 bases are TGTGCCAGCTCACCCCTGGGTCGCGGGGGCGTAACCGGGGAGCTGTTTTTT.

This chain joins TRBV7-3 and TRBJ1-6; no clear D. Germline V gives CDR1 SGHTA, CDR2 FQGTGA. Trimming pared 3 bases from V and 8 bases from J, leaving 8 bases between. This CDR3 is 13 amino acids long. The CDR3 DNA reads as TGTGCCAGCAGCTTGGACCAGGATTCACCCCTCCACTTT. This encodes CASSLDQDSPLHF.

The chain has TRBV7-2 and TRBJ1-2, with D unclear. The germline V gene encodes CDR1 SGHTA and CDR2 FQGNSA. This CDR3 is 13 amino acids long. The V end was cut by 1 base, the J end by 3 bases, with 6 bases between. CDR3 sequence reads: CASSLGEDYGYTF. CDR3 nucleotides: TGTGCCAGCAGCTTAGGGGAGGACTATGGCTACACCTTC.

This clone was detected once. The chain carries TRBV5-5 and TRBJ1-2; D is unresolved. Trimming stripped 3 bases from V and 4 bases from J, with 22 bases between. Germline loops: CDR1 SGHKS, CDR2 YYEKEE (reference sequence). The CDR3 is 17 amino acids. CDR3 sequence (DNA): TGTGCCAGCAGCTCCTACAGCGTTATCCCCATGAGCTATGGCTACACCTTC. Its translation: CASSSYSVIPMSYGYTF.

This chain links TRBV6-5 with TRBJ2-7; 9 bases are a match to TRBD1. J lost 1 base, V lost 6 bases, and 4 bases had no gene match. Per the germline V gene, CDR1 is MNHEY and CDR2 is SVGAGI. The CDR3 length is 14 residues. CDR3 in amino acids: CASRPGTGSYEQYF. The CDR3 nucleotides read TGTGCCAGCAGGCCCGGGACAGGGTCCTACGAGCAGTACTTC.

The chain uses TRBV2 and TRBJ2-3; D is ambiguous. The CDR3 contains 14 residues. The germline CDR1 and CDR2 sequences are SNHLY and FYNNEI. V dropped 2 bases and J dropped 0 bases, with 6 bases sitting between them. The CDR3, as DNA: TGTGCCAGCAGTGAACAGCTGAGCACAGATACGCAGTATTTT. Amino acids: CASSEQLSTDTQYF.

The V call is TRBV10-3, the J call TRBJ2-3, with TRBD2 matching 13 bases. CDR3 length: 17 amino acids. Germline CDR1 is ENHRY and CDR2 is SYGVKD. The trim removed 2 bases at V and 1 base at J, leaving 3 bases unmatched. The CDR3 DNA is TGTGCCATCAGTGAGACTAGCGGGGGGGCAGGCACAGATACGCAGTATTTT. Translated: CAISETSGGAGTDTQYF.

The chain employs TRBV10-1 and TRBJ2-1; 7 bases are shared with TRBD2. V shed 6 bases, J shed 10 bases, and the junction held 6 bases outside the gene matches. This CDR3 contains 12 residues. Germline CDR1 WNHNN, CDR2 SYGVQD (reference sequence). In DNA, the CDR3 is TGCGCCAGCAGCACTAGCGTTGGGGAGCAGTTCTTC. Protein product: CASSTSVGEQFF.

The chain uses TRBV6-6 and TRBJ1-2; D remains unclear. The CDR3 is 15 amino acids. Germline CDR1 is MNHNY and CDR2 is SVGAGI (reference sequence). V lost 6 bases and J 4 bases, leaving 18 bases between the germline ends. The CDR3 DNA is TGTGCCAGCAGACCCCTGGGTCGGGGATTCTATGGCTACACCTTC. Its translation is CASRPLGRGFYGYTF.

The chain couples TRBV2 to TRBJ2-5, with D maybe TRBD1 (7 bases). The CDR3 is made up of 13 amino acids. Germline V CDR1 and CDR2: SNHLY, FYNNEI. Trimming cost V 7 bases and J 4 bases, with 13 bases left between them. CDR3 DNA sequence: TGTGCCAGCAAGGAGGGGGCGGGAGAGACCCAGTACTTC. Its translation: CASKEGAGETQYF.

This chain links TRBV2 with TRBJ2-5, with D possibly matching TRBD2 (7 bases). The CDR3 is 14 residues long. The V gene lost 9 bases and the J gene lost 0 bases, with 14 bases spanning the gap. Germline V lookup: CDR1 SNHLY, CDR2 FYNNEI. The CDR3 region has the DNA TGTGCCAGTAACGGGGGGCCCCACCAAGAGACCCAGTACTTC. This codes for CASNGGPHQETQYF.

This clone was detected only once. This rearrangement joins TRBV13 to TRBJ1-3; D not resolved. The CDR3 contains 14 residues. Germline-derived CDR1 and CDR2 are PRHDT and FYEKMQ (reference sequence). V gave up 5 bases and J gave up 4 bases, with 12 bases separating them. The chain's CDR3 is CASSPLGTGNTIYF. The DNA of the CDR3 is TGTGCCAGCAGCCCCTTGGGAACAGGAAACACCATATATTTT. The full variable domain, rest sourced from reference TRBV13 and TRBJ1-3, is AAGVIQSPRHLIKEKRETATLKCYPIPRHDTVYWYQQGPGQDPQFLISFYEKMQSDKGSIPDRFSAQQFSDYHSELNMSSLELGDSALYFCASSPLGTGNTIYFGEGSWLTVV.

This sequence joins TRBV28 and TRBJ1-1; no clear D. The germline V gene encodes CDR1 MDHEN and CDR2 SYDVKM. Between the trimmed V and J ends, which lost 5 bases and 4 bases, there was a span of 11 bases. CDR3 length: 13 residues. CDR3 coding DNA: TGTGCCAGCAGTCCCCCCTTGACCACTGAAGCTTTCTTT. This sequence encodes CASSPPLTTEAFF.

The rearrangement uses TRBV19 and TRBJ2-2, with 12 positions matching TRBD2. This CDR3 spans 16 amino acids. V lost 4 bases to trimming and J lost 5 bases; unmatched junction nucleotides: 5. In germline, CDR1 is LNHDA, CDR2 SQIVND (reference sequence). CDR3 DNA sequence: TGTGCCAGTAGTAGCGTACTAGCGGGAGGTACCGGGGAGCTGTTTTTT. It codes for CASSSVLAGGTGELFF.

This chain uses TRBV7-2 with TRBJ2-2, with D uncertain. Germline V gives CDR1 SGHTA, CDR2 FQGNSA. Deletions cut 8 bases from V and 6 bases from J, with 10 bases between. This CDR3 has 12 amino acids. In nucleotides, the CDR3 is TGTGCCAGCGGTATGGCTGCCGGGGAGCTGTTTTTT. Residues: CASGMAAGELFF. Full variable domain (rest looked up from reference TRBV7-2 and TRBJ2-2): GAGVSQSPSNKVTEKGKDVELRCDPISGHTALYWYRQSLGQGLEFLIYFQGNSAPDKSGLPSDRFSAERTGGSVSTLTIQRTQQEDSAVYLCASGMAAGELFFGEGSRLTVL.

The chain carries TRBV5-4 and TRBJ2-2; no firm D call. The CDR3 sequence is 15 residues long. Germline V gene lookup returns CDR1 SGHNT and CDR2 YYREEE (reference sequence). V gave up 4 bases and J gave up 2 bases, with 12 bases separating them. This CDR3 reads CASSPGPTNTGELFF. The CDR3 DNA follows: TGTGCCAGCAGCCCCGGGCCGACTAACACCGGGGAGCTGTTTTTT.

The CDR3 protein is CASSLEGNRANGYTF. Written as DNA, the CDR3 is TGCGCCAGCAGCTTGGAGGGAAACAGGGCGAATGGCTACACCTTC. This rearrangement joins TRBV5-1 to TRBJ1-2; TRBD1 might be the D (6 bases). The germline gives CDR1 SGHRS, CDR2 YFSETQ. Trimming pared 0 bases from V and 6 bases from J, leaving 15 bases between. This CDR3 spans 15 amino acids.